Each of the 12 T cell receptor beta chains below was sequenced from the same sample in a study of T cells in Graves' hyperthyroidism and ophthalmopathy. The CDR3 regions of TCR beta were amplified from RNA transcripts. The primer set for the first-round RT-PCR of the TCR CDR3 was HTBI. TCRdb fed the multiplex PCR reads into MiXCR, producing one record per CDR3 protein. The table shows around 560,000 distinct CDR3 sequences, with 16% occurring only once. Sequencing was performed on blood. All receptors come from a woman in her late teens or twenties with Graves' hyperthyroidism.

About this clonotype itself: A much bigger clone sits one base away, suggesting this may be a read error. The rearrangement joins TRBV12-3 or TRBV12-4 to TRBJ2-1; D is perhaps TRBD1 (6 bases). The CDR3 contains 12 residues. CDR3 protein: CASIDRNNERFF. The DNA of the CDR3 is TGTGCCAGCATTGACAGGAACAATGAGCGGTTCTTC.

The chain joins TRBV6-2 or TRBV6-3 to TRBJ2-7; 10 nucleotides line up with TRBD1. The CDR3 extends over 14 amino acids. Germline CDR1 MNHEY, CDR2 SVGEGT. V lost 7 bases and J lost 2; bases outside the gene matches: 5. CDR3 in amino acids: CASTRQGATYEQYF. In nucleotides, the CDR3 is TGTGCCAGCACCCGACAGGGGGCTACCTACGAGCAGTACTTC.

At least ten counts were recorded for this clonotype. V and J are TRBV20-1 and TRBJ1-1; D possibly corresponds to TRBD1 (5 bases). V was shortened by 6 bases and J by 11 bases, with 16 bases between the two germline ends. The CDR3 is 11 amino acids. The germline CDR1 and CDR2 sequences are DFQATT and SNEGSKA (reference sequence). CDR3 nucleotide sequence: TGCAGTGCCGCAGGTCCGGGGGTGGCTTTCTTT. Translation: CSAAGPGVAFF.

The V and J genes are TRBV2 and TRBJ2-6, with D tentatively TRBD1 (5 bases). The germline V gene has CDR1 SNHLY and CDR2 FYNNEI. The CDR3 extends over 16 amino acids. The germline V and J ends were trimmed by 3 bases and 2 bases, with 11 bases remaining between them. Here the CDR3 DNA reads TGTGCCAGCAGTGAGGGGCGTAGGGCTGGGGCCAACGTCCTGACTTTC. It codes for CASSEGRRAGANVLTF.

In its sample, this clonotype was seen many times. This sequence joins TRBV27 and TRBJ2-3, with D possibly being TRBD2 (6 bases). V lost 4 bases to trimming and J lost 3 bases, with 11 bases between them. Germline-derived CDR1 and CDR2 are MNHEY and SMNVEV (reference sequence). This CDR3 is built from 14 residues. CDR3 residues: CASSYRGLTDTQYF. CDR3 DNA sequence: TGTGCCAGCAGTTATCGGGGGTTGACAGATACGCAGTATTTT.

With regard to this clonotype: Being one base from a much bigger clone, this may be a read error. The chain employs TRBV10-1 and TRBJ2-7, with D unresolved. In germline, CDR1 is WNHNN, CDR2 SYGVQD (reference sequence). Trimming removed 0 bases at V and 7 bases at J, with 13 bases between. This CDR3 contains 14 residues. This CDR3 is CASSESKGEREQYF. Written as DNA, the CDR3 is TGCGCCAGCAGTGAGTCGAAGGGTGAACGTGAGCAGTACTTC.

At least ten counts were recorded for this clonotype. The chain's CDR3 is CASSSTGRPYNEQFF. CDR3 DNA: TGTGCCAGCAGTTCCACAGGGCGTCCCTACAATGAGCAGTTCTTC. This sequence joins TRBV27 and TRBJ2-1; D is perhaps TRBD1 (6 bases). Germline assignment: CDR1 MNHEY and CDR2 SMNVEV (reference sequence). The CDR3 contains 15 residues. Trimming took off 4 bases at V and 2 bases at J, with 12 bases between the two ends.

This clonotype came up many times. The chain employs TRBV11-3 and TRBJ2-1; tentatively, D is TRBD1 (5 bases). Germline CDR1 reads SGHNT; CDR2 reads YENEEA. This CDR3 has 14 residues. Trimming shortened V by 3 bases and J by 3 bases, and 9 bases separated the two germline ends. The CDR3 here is CASSFRGIYNEQFF. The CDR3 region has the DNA TGTGCCAGCAGCTTTAGGGGAATCTACAATGAGCAGTTCTTC.

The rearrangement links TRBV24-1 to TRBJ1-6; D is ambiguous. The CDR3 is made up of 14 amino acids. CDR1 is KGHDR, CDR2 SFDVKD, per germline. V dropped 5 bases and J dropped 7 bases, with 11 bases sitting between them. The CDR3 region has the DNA TGTGCCACCAGTGCCGGGGTCCCCAATTCACCCCTCCACTTT. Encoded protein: CATSAGVPNSPLHF.

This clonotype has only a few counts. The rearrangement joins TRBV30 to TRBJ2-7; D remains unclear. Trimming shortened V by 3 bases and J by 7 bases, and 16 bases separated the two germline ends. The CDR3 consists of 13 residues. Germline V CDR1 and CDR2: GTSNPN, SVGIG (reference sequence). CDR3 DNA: TGTGCCTGGAGAGTGTATTTCGGTCAGGAGCAGTACTTC. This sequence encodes CAWRVYFGQEQYF. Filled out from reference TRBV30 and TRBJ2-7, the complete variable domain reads SQTIHQWPATLVQPVGSPLSLECTVEGTSNPNLYWYRQAAGRGLQLLFYSVGIGQISSEVPQNLSASRPQDRQFILSSKKLLLSDSGFYLCAWRVYFGQEQYFGPGTRLTVT.

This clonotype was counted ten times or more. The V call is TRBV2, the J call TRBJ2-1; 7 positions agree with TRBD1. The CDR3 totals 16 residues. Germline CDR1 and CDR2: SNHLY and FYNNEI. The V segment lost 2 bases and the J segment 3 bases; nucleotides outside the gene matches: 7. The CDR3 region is CASSESSAGGYNEQFF. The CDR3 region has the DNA TGTGCCAGCAGTGAAAGCTCTGCAGGGGGCTACAATGAGCAGTTCTTC. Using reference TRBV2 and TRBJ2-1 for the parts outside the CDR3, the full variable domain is EPEVTQTPSHQVTQMGQEVILRCVPISNHLYFYWYRQILGQKVEFLVSFYNNEISEKSEIFDDQFSVERPDGSNFTLKIRSTKLEDSAMYFCASSESSAGGYNEQFFGPGTRLTVL.

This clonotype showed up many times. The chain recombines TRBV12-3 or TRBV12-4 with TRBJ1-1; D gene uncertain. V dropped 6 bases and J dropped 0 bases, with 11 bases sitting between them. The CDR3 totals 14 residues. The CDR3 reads CASRQQLMNTEAFF. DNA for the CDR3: TGTGCCAGCAGACAACAGCTTATGAACACTGAAGCTTTCTTT.